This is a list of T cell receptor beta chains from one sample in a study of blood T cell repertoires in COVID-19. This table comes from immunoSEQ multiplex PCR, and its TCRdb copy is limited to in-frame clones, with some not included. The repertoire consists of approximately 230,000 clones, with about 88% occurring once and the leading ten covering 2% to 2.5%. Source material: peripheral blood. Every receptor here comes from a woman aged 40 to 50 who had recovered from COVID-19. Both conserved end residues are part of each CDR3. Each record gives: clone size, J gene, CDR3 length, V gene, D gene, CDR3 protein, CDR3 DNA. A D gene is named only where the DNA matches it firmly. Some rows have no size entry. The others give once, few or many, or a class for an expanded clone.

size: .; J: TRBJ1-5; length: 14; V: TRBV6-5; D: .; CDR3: CASSYRSSNQPQHF; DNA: TGTGCCAGCAGTTACCGTTCTAGCAATCAGCCCCAGCATTTT
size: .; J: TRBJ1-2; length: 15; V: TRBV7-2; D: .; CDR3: CASSPAGDRSYGYTF; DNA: TGTGCCAGCAGCCCAGCGGGTGACAGAAGCTATGGCTACACCTTC
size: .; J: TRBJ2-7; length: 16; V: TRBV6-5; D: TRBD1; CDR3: CASRYDGTGISHEQYF; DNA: TGTGCCAGCAGATACGACGGGACAGGGATCTCTCACGAGCAGTACTTC
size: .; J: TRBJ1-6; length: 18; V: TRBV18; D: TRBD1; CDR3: CASSPQGTGTVYNSPLHF; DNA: TGTGCCAGCTCACCACAGGGGACAGGAACTGTCTATAATTCACCCCTCCACTTT
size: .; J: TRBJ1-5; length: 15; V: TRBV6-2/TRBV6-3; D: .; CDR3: CASSYGLFSDQPQHF; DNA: TGTGCCAGCAGTTACGGACTCTTCAGTGACCAGCCCCAGCATTTT
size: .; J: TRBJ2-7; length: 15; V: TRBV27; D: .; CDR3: CASSWPGTSVREQYF; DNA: TGTGCCAGCAGTTGGCCCGGGACATCAGTTCGCGAGCAGTACTTC
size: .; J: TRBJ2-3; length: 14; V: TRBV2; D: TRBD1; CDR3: CASFRDRYTDTQYF; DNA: TGTGCCAGTTTCCGGGACAGGTACACAGATACGCAGTATTTT
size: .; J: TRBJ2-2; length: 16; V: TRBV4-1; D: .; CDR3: CASSQDREGRTGELFF; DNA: TGCGCCAGCAGCCAAGACAGGGAAGGGAGGACCGGGGAGCTGTTTTTT
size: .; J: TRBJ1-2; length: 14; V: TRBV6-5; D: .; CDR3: CASSYIGSNYGYTF; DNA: TGTGCCAGCAGTTATATCGGGAGTAACTATGGCTACACCTTC
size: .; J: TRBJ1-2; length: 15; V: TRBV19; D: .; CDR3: CASRVSQGGNYGYTF; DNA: TGTGCCAGTAGGGTCAGTCAGGGCGGCAACTATGGCTACACCTTC
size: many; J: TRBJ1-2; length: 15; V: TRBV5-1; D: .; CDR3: CASSWGASDRYGYTF; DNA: TGCGCCAGCAGCTGGGGTGCCTCAGACAGATATGGCTACACCTTC
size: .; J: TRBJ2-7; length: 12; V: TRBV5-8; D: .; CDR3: CASSLSGTQQYF; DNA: TGTGCCAGCAGCTTGAGCGGCACTCAGCAGTACTTC
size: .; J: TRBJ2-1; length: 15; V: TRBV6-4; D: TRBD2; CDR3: CASSESGSSYNEQFF; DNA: TGTGCCAGCAGTGAGAGCGGGAGTTCCTACAATGAGCAGTTCTTC
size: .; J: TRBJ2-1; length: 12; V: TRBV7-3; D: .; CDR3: CASSFRYNEQFF; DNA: TGTGCCAGCAGCTTCAGATACAATGAGCAGTTCTTC
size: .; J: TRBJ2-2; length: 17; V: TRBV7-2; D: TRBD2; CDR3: CASSLVPQRGKTGELFF; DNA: TGTGCCAGCAGCTTAGTCCCCCAGCGGGGGAAGACCGGGGAGCTGTTTTTT
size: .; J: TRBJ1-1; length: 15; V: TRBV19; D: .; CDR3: CASSRQSLRNTEAFF; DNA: TGTGCCAGTAGTCGCCAGTCTTTAAGGAACACTGAAGCTTTCTTT
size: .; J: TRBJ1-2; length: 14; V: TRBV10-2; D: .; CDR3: CASSPGQPAYGYTF; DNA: TGCGCCAGCAGTCCCGGACAGCCAGCCTATGGCTACACCTTC
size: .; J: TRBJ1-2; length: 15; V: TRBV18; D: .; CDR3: CASSRLDSLYYGYTF; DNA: TGTGCCAGCTCACGATTGGACAGTCTTTACTATGGCTACACCTTC
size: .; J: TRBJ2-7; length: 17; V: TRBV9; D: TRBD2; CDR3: CASSTSGLAEYSYEQYF; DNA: TGTGCCAGCAGCACCTCCGGACTAGCGGAATACTCCTACGAGCAGTACTTC
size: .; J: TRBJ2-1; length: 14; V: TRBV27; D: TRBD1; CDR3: CASSLRGPYNEQFF; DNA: TGTGCCAGCAGTTTAAGGGGGCCGTACAATGAGCAGTTCTTC
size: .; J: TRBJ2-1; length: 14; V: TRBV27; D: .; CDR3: CASSFRQTKQTQFF; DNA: TGTGCCAGCAGTTTTCGACAGACAAAACAGACGCAGTTCTTC
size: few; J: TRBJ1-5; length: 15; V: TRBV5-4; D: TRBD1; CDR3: CASSEGQGFGQPQHF; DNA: TGTGCCAGCAGCGAGGGACAGGGGTTCGGTCAGCCCCAGCATTTT
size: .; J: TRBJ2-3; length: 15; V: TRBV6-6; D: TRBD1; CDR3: CASSSGQRSTDTQYF; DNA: TGTGCCAGCAGTTCGGGACAGAGGAGCACAGATACGCAGTATTTT
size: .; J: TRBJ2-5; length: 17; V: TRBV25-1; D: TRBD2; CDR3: CASSEWLAGGGEETQYF; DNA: TGTGCCAGCAGTGAATGGCTAGCGGGAGGTGGGGAAGAGACCCAGTACTTC
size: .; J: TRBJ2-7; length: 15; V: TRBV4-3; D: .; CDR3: CASSQEQGVGLEQYF; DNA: TGCGCCAGCAGCCAAGAACAAGGCGTGGGGCTCGAGCAGTACTTC
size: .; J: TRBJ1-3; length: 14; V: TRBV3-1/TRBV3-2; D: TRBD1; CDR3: CASSQADRANTIYF; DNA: TGTGCCAGCAGCCAAGCGGACAGGGCAAACACCATATATTTT
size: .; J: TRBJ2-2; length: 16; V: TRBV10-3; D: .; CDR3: CAISEAHRVGTGELFF; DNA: TGTGCCATCAGTGAGGCACACCGGGTTGGCACCGGGGAGCTGTTTTTT
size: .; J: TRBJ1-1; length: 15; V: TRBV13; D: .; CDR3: CASSLRGVMNTEAFF; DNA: TGTGCCAGCAGCCTGAGAGGAGTCATGAACACTGAAGCTTTCTTT
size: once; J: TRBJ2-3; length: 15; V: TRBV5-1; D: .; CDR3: CASSFARLFTDTQYF; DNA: TGCGCCAGCAGCTTCGCTCGACTATTCACAGATACGCAGTATTTT
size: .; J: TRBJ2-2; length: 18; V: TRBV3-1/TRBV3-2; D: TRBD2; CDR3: CASSQTLGGRARAGELFF; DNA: TGTGCCAGCAGCCAAACGTTAGGCGGGAGGGCCCGTGCCGGGGAGCTGTTTTTT
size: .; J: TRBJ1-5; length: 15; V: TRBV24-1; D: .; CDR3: CATSEGGQKNQPQHF; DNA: TGTGCCACCAGTGAAGGCGGACAGAAGAATCAGCCCCAGCATTTT
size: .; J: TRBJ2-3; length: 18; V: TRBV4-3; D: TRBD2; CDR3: CASSQTHTGGRSTDTQYF; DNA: TGCGCCAGCAGCCAAACGCACACGGGGGGGCGAAGCACAGATACGCAGTATTTT
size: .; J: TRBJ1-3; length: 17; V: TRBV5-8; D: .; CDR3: CASSSSGASGLLNTIYF; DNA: TGTGCCAGCAGCTCCTCGGGAGCGTCGGGCCTTTTAAACACCATATATTTT
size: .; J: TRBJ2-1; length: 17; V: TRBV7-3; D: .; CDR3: CASSLGNEEAVYNEQFF; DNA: TGTGCCAGCAGCTTAGGAAATGAGGAGGCGGTCTACAATGAGCAGTTCTTC
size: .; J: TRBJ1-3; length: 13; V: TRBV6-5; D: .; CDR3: CASSYSGANTIYF; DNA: TGTGCCAGCAGTTACTCAGGAGCAAACACCATATATTTT
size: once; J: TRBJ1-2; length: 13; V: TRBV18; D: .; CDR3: CASSANTGYGYTF; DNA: TGTGCCAGCTCTGCAAATACAGGGTATGGCTACACCTTC
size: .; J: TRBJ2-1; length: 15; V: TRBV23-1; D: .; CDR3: CASGPQGGIHNEQFF; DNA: TGCGCCAGCGGACCTCAGGGAGGAATACACAATGAGCAGTTCTTC
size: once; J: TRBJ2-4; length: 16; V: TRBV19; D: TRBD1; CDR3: CASSVPGTGRKNIQYF; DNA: TGTGCCAGTAGTGTACCCGGGACAGGCAGGAAAAACATTCAGTACTTC
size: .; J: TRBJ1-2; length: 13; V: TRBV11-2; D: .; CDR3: CASSAIDRGGYTF; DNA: TGTGCCAGCAGCGCAATAGACCGAGGTGGCTACACCTTC
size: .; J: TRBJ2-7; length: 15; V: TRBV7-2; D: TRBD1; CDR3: CASSLEGARIHEQYF; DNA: TGTGCCAGCAGCTTAGAGGGGGCGCGGATACACGAGCAGTACTTC
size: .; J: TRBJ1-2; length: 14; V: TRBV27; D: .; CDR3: CASAHREGIYGYTF; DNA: TGTGCCAGCGCGCACCGGGAGGGGATCTATGGCTACACCTTC
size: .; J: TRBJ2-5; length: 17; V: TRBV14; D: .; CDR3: CASSQLLPLEVQETQYF; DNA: TGTGCCAGCAGCCAACTCCTCCCGTTAGAGGTCCAAGAGACCCAGTACTTC
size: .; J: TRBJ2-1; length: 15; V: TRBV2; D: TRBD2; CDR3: CASLILAGGYNEQFF; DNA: TGTGCCAGCCTCATACTAGCGGGGGGGTACAATGAGCAGTTCTTC
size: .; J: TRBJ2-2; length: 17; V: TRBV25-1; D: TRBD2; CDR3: CASSEYRLAGTTGELFF; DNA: TGTGCCAGCAGTGAATATCGGCTAGCGGGCACCACCGGGGAGCTGTTTTTT
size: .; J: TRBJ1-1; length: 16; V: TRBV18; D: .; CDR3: CASSPLWRAHNTEAFF; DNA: TGTGCCAGCTCACCACTGTGGAGAGCCCACAACACTGAAGCTTTCTTT
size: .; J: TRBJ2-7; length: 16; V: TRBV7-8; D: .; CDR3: CASSRTGWQATYEQYF; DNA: TGTGCCAGCAGCCGAACGGGGTGGCAGGCCACCTACGAGCAGTACTTC
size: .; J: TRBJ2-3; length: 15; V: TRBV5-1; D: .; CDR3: CASSLEGRDTDTQYF; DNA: TGCGCCAGCAGCTTGGAGGGGCGGGACACAGATACGCAGTATTTT
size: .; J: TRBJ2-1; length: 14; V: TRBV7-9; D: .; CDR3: CASSGGTLDNEQFF; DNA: TGTGCCAGCAGCGGGGGGACCTTAGACAATGAGCAGTTCTTC
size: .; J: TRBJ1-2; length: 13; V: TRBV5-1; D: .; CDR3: CASSLDRTTGYTF; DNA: TGCGCCAGCAGCTTGGACAGGACAACCGGCTACACCTTC
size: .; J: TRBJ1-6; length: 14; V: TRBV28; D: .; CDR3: CASGRLSYNSPLHF; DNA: TGTGCCAGCGGGAGGTTATCCTATAATTCACCCCTCCACTTT
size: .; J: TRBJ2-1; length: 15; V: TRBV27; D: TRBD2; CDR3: CASSLHQGGGNEQFF; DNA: TGTGCCAGCAGTTTACATCAGGGCGGGGGCAATGAGCAGTTCTTC
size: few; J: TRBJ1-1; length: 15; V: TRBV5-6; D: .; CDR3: CASSPVGGGNTEAFF; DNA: TGTGCCAGCAGCCCTGTGGGGGGAGGGAACACTGAAGCTTTCTTT
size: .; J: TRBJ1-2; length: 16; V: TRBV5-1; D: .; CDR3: CASSLFSDSTDYGYTF; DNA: TGCGCCAGCAGCTTGTTCTCTGACAGTACGGACTATGGCTACACCTTC
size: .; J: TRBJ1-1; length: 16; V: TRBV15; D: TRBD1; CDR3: CATRRPLGQVNTEAFF; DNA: TGTGCCACCAGGAGGCCACTCGGACAGGTGAACACTGAAGCTTTCTTT
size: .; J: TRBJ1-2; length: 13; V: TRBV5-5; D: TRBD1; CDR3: CASSPTGVYGYTF; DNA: TGTGCCAGCAGCCCGACAGGGGTCTATGGCTACACCTTC
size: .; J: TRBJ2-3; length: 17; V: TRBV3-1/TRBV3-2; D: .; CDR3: CASSQPYLAEGRDTQYF; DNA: TGTGCCAGCAGCCAACCCTACCTTGCTGAGGGAAGAGATACGCAGTATTTT